This TCR beta chain was recovered during a study of blood T cell repertoires in COVID-19. Methods used by the authors: Quantification of nucleated cells was approximated via reference gene primer amplification. Sequencing was performed with immunoSEQ multiplex PCR; in TCRdb, only in-frame clones are kept and a portion is missing. V and J calls plus clone size are reproduced from that table; the DNA served to infer D and trimming. The sample yields hundreds of thousands of clones, over 75% seen once. After removal of 7 bases from V and 3 bases from J, the junction contained 6 bases not matched to a gene. This CDR3 contains 14 residues. The germline gives CDR1 MDHEN, CDR2 SYDVKM. Everyone who took part was roughly 18 to 95 years old, and they came from 24 US areas.

Sequenced material: PBMCs or T cells enriched from blood (not recorded which). This TCR derives from a woman younger than 45 who had recovered from COVID-19. J is TRBJ1-5 and V is TRBV28; 7 bases map to TRBD1. The CDR3 protein is CASKGAEPNQPQHF. The CDR3 nucleotides read TGTGCCAGCAAGGGGGCAGAGCCCAATCAGCCCCAGCATTTT.